The source of this T cell receptor beta chain is a study of response to subunit inactivated influenza vaccine. General observations from the study: Few additional T cells are recruited per seasonal influenza vaccination, authors suggested.

TCRdb used MiXCR to reprocess the RT-PCR reads, holding one entry per CDR3 protein. The table records about 540,000 distinct CDR3 sequences, around 15% of them present only once. The V end lost 1 base, the J end lost 4 bases, and 13 bases lay between the germline ends. The CDR3 is 15 amino acids. Germline V gene sequence: CDR1 SGHTA, CDR2 FQGNSA. Comment on this clonotype: The antigen is not known.

V usage is TRBV7-2 and J usage is TRBJ1-1, with D unresolved. This clonotype originated in a man aged 45-65 years who received an inactivated influenza vaccine. Here the sequenced sample was PBMCs from blood, taken approximately 13 days after vaccination. The CDR3 coding sequence is TGTGCCAGCAGCTTAGTTGAGGCGGGCTCCACTGAAGCTTTCTTT. As protein: CASSLVEAGSTEAFF.